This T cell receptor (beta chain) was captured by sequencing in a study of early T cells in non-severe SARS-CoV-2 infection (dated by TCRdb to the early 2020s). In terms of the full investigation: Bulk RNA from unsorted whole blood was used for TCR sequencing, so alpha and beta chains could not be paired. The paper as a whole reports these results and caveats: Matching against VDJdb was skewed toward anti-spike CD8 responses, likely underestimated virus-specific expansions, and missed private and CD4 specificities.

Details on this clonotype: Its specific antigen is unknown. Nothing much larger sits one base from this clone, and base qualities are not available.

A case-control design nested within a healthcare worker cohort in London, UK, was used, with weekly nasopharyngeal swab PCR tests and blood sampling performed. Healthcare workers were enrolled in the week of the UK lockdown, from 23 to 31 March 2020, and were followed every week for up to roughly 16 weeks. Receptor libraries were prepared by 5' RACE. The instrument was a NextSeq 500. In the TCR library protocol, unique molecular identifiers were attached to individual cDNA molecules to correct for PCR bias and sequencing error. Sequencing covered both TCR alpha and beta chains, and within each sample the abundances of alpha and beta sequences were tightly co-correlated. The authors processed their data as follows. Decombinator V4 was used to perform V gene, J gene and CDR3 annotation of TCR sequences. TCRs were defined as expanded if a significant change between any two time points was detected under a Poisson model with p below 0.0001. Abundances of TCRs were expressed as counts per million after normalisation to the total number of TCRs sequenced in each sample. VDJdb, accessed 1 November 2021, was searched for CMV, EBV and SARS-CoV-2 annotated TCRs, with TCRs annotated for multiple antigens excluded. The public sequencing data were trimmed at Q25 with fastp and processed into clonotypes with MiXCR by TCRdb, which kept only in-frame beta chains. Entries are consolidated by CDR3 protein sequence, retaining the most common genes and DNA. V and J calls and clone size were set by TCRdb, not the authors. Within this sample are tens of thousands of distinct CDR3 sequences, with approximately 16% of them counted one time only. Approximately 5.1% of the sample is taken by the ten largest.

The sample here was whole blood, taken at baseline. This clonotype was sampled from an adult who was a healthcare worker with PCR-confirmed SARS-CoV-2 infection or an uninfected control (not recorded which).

The bases are TGTGCCTGGGAGGGCGGGAACTACAATGAGCAGTTCTTC. Its coded protein is CAWEGGNYNEQFF. The rearrangement combines TRBV30 with TRBJ2-1; a tentative D match to TRBD2 spans 6 bases. V is shortened by 5 bases, J by 3 bases, and the region joining them spans 11 bases. The germline V gene (reference sequence) gives CDR1 as GTSNPN and CDR2 as SVGIG. Taken from cysteine to phenylalanine, the CDR3 has 13 residues. The read is trimmed to its CDR3 DNA, 39 bases read in frame from base 1.